The 28 T cell receptor beta chains below were found in one sample sequenced in a study of beta chain features in type 1 diabetes. Of the isolated RNA, all was reverse transcribed, and so the sequenced material was expressed TCRB transcripts. Profiling relied on immunoSEQ multiplex PCR, and the TCRdb table lists in-frame clones only, not all of them. The sample shows 200,000 to 300,000 clones, 68% of them seen only once. The sample consisted of naive CD4+ T cells from blood. The receptor source for this set is a man in his thirties or forties in good health.

V is TRBV29-1 and J is TRBJ2-7, with 9 nucleotides matching TRBD1. This CDR3 region has 12 residues. After removal of 7 bases from V and 1 base from J, the junction contained 2 bases not matched to a gene. Germline V lookup: CDR1 SQVTM, CDR2 ANQGSEA. The CDR3 protein is CSAGQGSYEQYF. The CDR3 bases are TGCAGCGCGGGACAGGGATCCTACGAGCAGTACTTC.

Written as DNA, the CDR3 is TGCAGCGTTGTCTTGGGACAGACTGGGGCCAACGTCCTGACTTTC. Translating it yields CSVVLGQTGANVLTF. This chain uses TRBV29-1 with TRBJ2-6; 7 bases match TRBD1. The CDR3 is 15 residues long. Germline V gene data show CDR1 as SQVTM and CDR2 as ANQGSEA. Germline trimming cut 4 bases from V and 2 bases from J; bases unmatched to any gene: 5.

The chain combines TRBV7-2 with TRBJ2-1, with no clear D. Trimming took off 1 base at V and 1 base at J, with 8 bases between the two ends. CDR3 length equals 15 residues. CDR1 and CDR2 (germline): SGHTA, FQGNSA. For the CDR3, the DNA is TGTGCCAGCAGCTTAGTTGGCTATTCCTACAATGAGCAGTTCTTC. Its protein product is CASSLVGYSYNEQFF. Full variable domain (rest looked up from reference TRBV7-2 and TRBJ2-1): GAGVSQSPSNKVTEKGKDVELRCDPISGHTALYWYRQSLGQGLEFLIYFQGNSAPDKSGLPSDRFSAERTGGSVSTLTIQRTQQEDSAVYLCASSLVGYSYNEQFFGPGTRLTVL.

V and J are TRBV7-2 and TRBJ2-7; the D is unclear. Germline loops: CDR1 SGHTA, CDR2 FQGNSA. Between the trimmed V and J ends, which lost 0 bases and 3 bases, there was a span of 9 bases. The CDR3 sequence is 14 residues long. As DNA, the CDR3 is TGTGCCAGCAGCTTAGCTAACAGTTTCTACGAGCAGTACTTC. The encoded protein is CASSLANSFYEQYF.

The chain couples TRBV5-6 to TRBJ2-3; possible D gene TRBD1, 5 bases. V gave up 3 bases and J gave up 6 bases, with 11 bases separating them. The CDR3 has 13 amino acids. Germline CDR1 SGHDT, CDR2 YYEEEE. The CDR3 DNA follows: TGTGCCAGCAGCTCGTCTCCAGGGGATACGCAGTATTTT. It encodes CASSSSPGDTQYF. Looking up the rest from reference TRBV5-6 and TRBJ2-3 gives the full variable domain: DAGVTQSPTHLIKTRGQQVTLRCSPKSGHDTVSWYQQALGQGPQFIFQYYEEEERQRGNFPDRFSGHQFPNYSSELNVNALLLGDSALYLCASSSSPGDTQYFGPGTRLTVL.

The chain combines TRBV25-1 with TRBJ2-5; D not resolved. The CDR3 length is 13 residues. Germline V gene lookup returns CDR1 MGHDK and CDR2 SYGVNS. V shed 7 bases and J shed 7 bases, with 16 bases lying between them. Here the CDR3 reads CASIAPGYGTQYF. DNA for the CDR3: TGTGCCAGCATTGCACCCGGGTATGGGACCCAGTACTTC.

The rearrangement links TRBV29-1 to TRBJ2-1, with a tentative D call TRBD1 (5 bases). The CDR3 contains 11 residues. Germline values: CDR1 SQVTM, CDR2 ANQGSEA. Trimming stripped 3 bases from V and 11 bases from J, with 11 bases between. The CDR3 protein is CSVEKDNQQFF. The DNA of the CDR3 is TGCAGCGTTGAGAAGGACAACCAGCAGTTCTTC.

The V call is TRBV30, the J call TRBJ2-2; D is unresolved. There are 12 residues in the CDR3. Trimming stripped 5 bases from V and 6 bases from J, with 10 bases between. The germline V gene has CDR1 GTSNPN and CDR2 SVGIG (reference sequence). For the CDR3, the DNA is TGTGCCTGGGGCCCCCTTGCCGGGGAGCTGTTTTTT. This gives the protein CAWGPLAGELFF.

This clone is a singleton in its sample. V usage is TRBV11-2 and J usage is TRBJ2-1, with D possibly being TRBD2 (5 bases). The CDR3 runs to 14 residues. Deletions cut 4 bases from V and 6 bases from J, with 13 bases between. Germline V gives CDR1 SGHAT, CDR2 FQNNGV. CDR3 nucleotide sequence: TGTGCCAGCAGCTGGAGGCCAGCCCCCAATGAGCAGTTCTTC. Protein product: CASSWRPAPNEQFF.

The genes are TRBV15 and TRBJ1-1; TRBD1 matches 7 bases. Germline CDR1 reads LNHNV; CDR2 reads YYDKDF (reference sequence). The CDR3 contains 14 residues. V shed 4 bases and J 1 base; nucleotides not matched to a gene: 3. Here the CDR3 reads CATSMGDRNTEAFF. The CDR3 DNA is TGTGCCACCAGCATGGGGGACAGGAACACTGAAGCTTTCTTT. Together with reference TRBV15 and TRBJ1-1, the CDR3 gives the full variable domain: DAMVIQNPRYQVTQFGKPVTLSCSQTLNHNVMYWYQQKSSQAPKLLFHYYDKDFNNEADTPDNFQSRRPNTSFCFLDIRSPGLGDTAMYLCATSMGDRNTEAFFGQGTRLTVV.

This clone showed up just once. The J gene is TRBJ1-1, the V gene TRBV2, with a tentative D call TRBD1 (5 bases). Trimming pared 5 bases from V and 1 base from J, leaving 14 bases between. The CDR3 is 15 amino acids. Germline values: CDR1 SNHLY, CDR2 FYNNEI. Written as DNA, the CDR3 is TGTGCCAGCAGTTTTGGACACGGCGGGAACACTGAAGCTTTCTTT. Amino acids: CASSFGHGGNTEAFF.

The CDR3 region has the DNA TGCAGCGTTGGGTTCAGGCTAGCGGAGGGGAATGAGCAGTTCTTC. This codes for CSVGFRLAEGNEQFF. This chain links TRBV29-1 with TRBJ2-1, with 7 positions matching TRBD2. J lost 7 bases, V lost 4 bases, and 13 bases had no gene match. The CDR3 is 15 amino acids. Germline V lookup: CDR1 SQVTM, CDR2 ANQGSEA.

The rearrangement links TRBV30 to TRBJ2-5; D is unclear. V gave up 1 base and J gave up 10 bases, with 19 bases separating them. CDR1 is GTSNPN, CDR2 SVGIG, per germline (reference sequence). CDR3 length: 14 amino acids. Here the CDR3 reads CAWSGTRTSGNQYF. CDR3 nucleotide sequence: TGTGCCTGGAGTGGAACGAGGACGTCGGGTAACCAGTACTTC.

The chain joins TRBV28 to TRBJ2-1; 10 bases are a match to TRBD2. V gave up 6 bases and J gave up 2 bases; unmatched junction bases: 4. CDR1 is MDHEN, CDR2 SYDVKM, per germline. CDR3 length: 15 amino acids. The chain's CDR3 is CASSFLAGAYNEQFF. The CDR3 DNA follows: TGTGCCAGCAGCTTCCTAGCGGGAGCCTACAATGAGCAGTTCTTC.

Here the CDR3 DNA reads TGCAGCGTTGGGACAGGTTTGACCGGGGAGCTGTTTTTT. Its protein is CSVGTGLTGELFF. The chain recombines TRBV29-1 with TRBJ2-2, with 7 bases that match TRBD1. V shed 4 bases and J 5 bases; nucleotides not matched to a gene: 4. Germline V gene lookup returns CDR1 SQVTM and CDR2 ANQGSEA. This CDR3 is built from 13 residues.

J is TRBJ2-1 and V is TRBV5-1, with TRBD2 as a possible D gene (5 bases). Germline V CDR1 and CDR2: SGHRS, YFSETQ. The CDR3 consists of 15 residues. V lost 0 bases, J lost 0 bases, and 7 bases lay in between. CDR3: CASSLVGLSYNEQFF. As DNA, the CDR3 is TGCGCCAGCAGCTTGGTAGGACTCTCCTACAATGAGCAGTTCTTC. Full variable domain (missing parts from reference TRBV5-1 and TRBJ2-1): KAGVTQTPRYLIKTRGQQVTLSCSPISGHRSVSWYQQTPGQGLQFLFEYFSETQRNKGNFPGRFSGRQFSNSRSEMNVSTLELGDSALYLCASSLVGLSYNEQFFGPGTRLTVL.

The rearrangement links TRBV7-9 to TRBJ2-3; D is undetermined. The CDR3 consists of 13 residues. Germline CDR1 is SEHNR and CDR2 is FQNEAQ (reference sequence). V dropped 1 base and J dropped 6 bases, with 8 bases sitting between them. CDR3 sequence reads: CASSLGLWDTQYF. CDR3 DNA sequence: TGTGCCAGCAGCTTAGGGCTTTGGGATACGCAGTATTTT.

The chain recombines TRBV25-1 with TRBJ1-2; 7 bases line up with TRBD1. Per germline, CDR1 MGHDK and CDR2 SYGVNS. The CDR3 contains 15 residues. Unmatched junction bases numbered 15, after V lost 7 bases and J lost 7 bases. The CDR3, as DNA: TGTGCCAGCACGAATGCCGGGACAGAGAGGGGTGGCTACACCTTC. Its protein product is CASTNAGTERGGYTF.

A word on this clone: Distinct nucleotide sequences in the sample also encode this CDR3. The chain joins TRBV7-2 to TRBJ2-2; 10 bases fit TRBD1. Germline V gene data show CDR1 as SGHTA and CDR2 as FQGNSA. The CDR3 sequence is 15 residues long. The junction had 2 bases not matched to a gene; V was cut back by 3 bases and J by 4 bases. CDR3 nucleotides: TGTGCCAGCAGCTTGGGGACAGGGGTCACCGGGGAGCTGTTTTTT. As protein: CASSLGTGVTGELFF.

In regard to this clone: This same CDR3 is encoded by further DNA sequences in the sample. The rearrangement uses TRBV6-5 and TRBJ1-1; D not certain. The CDR3 spans 11 residues. CDR1 is MNHEY, CDR2 SVGAGI, per germline. V lost 5 bases, J lost 5 bases, and 6 bases lay in between. CDR3 DNA sequence: TGTGCCAGCAGTCGAGGGACTGAAGCTTTCTTT. Translation gives CASSRGTEAFF.

V usage is TRBV28 and J usage is TRBJ2-7, with D hard to call. V dropped 8 bases and J dropped 0 bases, with 11 bases sitting between them. Per the germline V gene, CDR1 is MDHEN and CDR2 is SYDVKM. The CDR3 contains 13 residues. The CDR3 DNA reads TGTGCCAGCGGACCCGTGGCCTCCTACGAGCAGTACTTC. The encoded protein is CASGPVASYEQYF.

As for this clone: Other DNA sequences from this sample encode an identical CDR3 as well. The V call is TRBV7-9, the J call TRBJ2-3; D uncertain. CDR3 length: 12 residues. Germline CDR1 reads SEHNR; CDR2 reads FQNEAQ (reference sequence). Trimming removed 5 bases from V and 0 bases from J, with 3 bases in between. The CDR3 sequence: CASSLSTDTQYF. The CDR3 DNA follows: TGTGCCAGCAGCCTCAGCACAGATACGCAGTATTTT.

V is TRBV7-2 and J is TRBJ1-4; D call uncertain. This CDR3 has 13 residues. Germline values: CDR1 SGHTA, CDR2 FQGNSA. Deletions cut 4 bases from V and 6 bases from J, with 9 bases between. The CDR3 here is CASSSTVDEKLFF. The CDR3 DNA follows: TGTGCCAGCAGCTCAACAGTCGATGAAAAACTGTTTTTT. Combining the CDR3 with reference TRBV7-2 and TRBJ1-4 gives the whole variable domain GAGVSQSPSNKVTEKGKDVELRCDPISGHTALYWYRQSLGQGLEFLIYFQGNSAPDKSGLPSDRFSAERTGGSVSTLTIQRTQQEDSAVYLCASSSTVDEKLFFGSGTQLSVL.

The J gene is TRBJ2-6, the V gene TRBV7-9; D is perhaps TRBD2 (5 bases). The CDR3 covers 18 residues. Germline values: CDR1 SEHNR, CDR2 FQNEAQ (reference sequence). V was cut by 2 bases and J by 0 bases, with 14 bases left in between. The CDR3 region has the DNA TGTGCCAGCAGCTTAAGTAAAGGACTGCACTCTGGGGCCAACGTCCTGACTTTC. It encodes CASSLSKGLHSGANVLTF.

The gene calls are TRBV29-1 and TRBJ1-5, with TRBD1 as a possible D gene (5 bases). Germline CDR1 is SQVTM and CDR2 is ANQGSEA. V lost 7 bases to trimming and J lost 2 bases, with 12 bases between them. This CDR3 has 13 amino acids. The CDR3 reads CSERGRGNQPQHF. The CDR3 coding sequence is TGCAGCGAAAGGGGACGAGGCAATCAGCCCCAGCATTTT.

The chain joins TRBV14 to TRBJ2-1, with 9 nucleotides matching TRBD2. V gave up 3 bases and J gave up 9 bases; unmatched junction bases: 12. Germline assignment: CDR1 SGHDN and CDR2 FVKESK. CDR3 size: 16 residues. The DNA of the CDR3 is TGTGCCAGCAGCCATGATTCGACTAGCGGAAACCTTGAGCAGTTCTTC. This translates into CASSHDSTSGNLEQFF.

This clone appeared a few times. The rearrangement uses TRBV19 and TRBJ2-4; no clear D gene. Germline lookup yields CDR1 LNHDA and CDR2 SQIVND (reference sequence). Trimming took 0 bases from V and 7 from J, leaving 4 bases between them. CDR3 size: 12 residues. CDR3 region: CASSIDLNIQYF. CDR3 DNA sequence: TGTGCCAGTAGTATAGATCTGAACATTCAGTACTTC.

The DNA for the CDR3 is TGTGCCAGCAGCGAGGGTGAGCAGTTCTTC. This codes for CASSEGEQFF. V and J are TRBV11-3 and TRBJ2-1; D is possibly TRBD2 (5 bases). This CDR3 comprises 10 residues. Germline V gene data show CDR1 as SGHNT and CDR2 as YENEEA. V shed 5 bases and J shed 9 bases, with 5 bases lying between them.